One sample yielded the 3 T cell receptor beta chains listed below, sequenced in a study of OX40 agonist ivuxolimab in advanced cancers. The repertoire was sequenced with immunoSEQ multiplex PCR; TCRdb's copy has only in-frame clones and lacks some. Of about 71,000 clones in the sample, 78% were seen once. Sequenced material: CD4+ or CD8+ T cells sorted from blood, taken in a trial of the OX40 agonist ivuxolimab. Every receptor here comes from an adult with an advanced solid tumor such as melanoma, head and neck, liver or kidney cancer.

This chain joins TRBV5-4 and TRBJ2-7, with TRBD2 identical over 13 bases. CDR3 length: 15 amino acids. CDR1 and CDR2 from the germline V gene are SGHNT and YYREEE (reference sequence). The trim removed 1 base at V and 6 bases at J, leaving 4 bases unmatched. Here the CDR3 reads CASSLTSGRAGEQYF. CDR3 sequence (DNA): TGTGCCAGCAGCTTGACTAGCGGGAGGGCCGGCGAGCAGTACTTC.

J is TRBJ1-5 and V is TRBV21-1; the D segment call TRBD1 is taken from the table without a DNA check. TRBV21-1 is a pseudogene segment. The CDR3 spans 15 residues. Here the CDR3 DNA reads TGTGCCAGCAGCACCAGGACAGCAGTCAATCAGCCCCAGCATTTT. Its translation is CASSTRTAVNQPQHF.

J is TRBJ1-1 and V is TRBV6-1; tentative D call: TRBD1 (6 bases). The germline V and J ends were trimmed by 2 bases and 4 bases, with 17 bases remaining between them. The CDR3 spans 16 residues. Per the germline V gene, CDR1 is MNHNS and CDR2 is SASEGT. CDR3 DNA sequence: TGTGCCAGCAGTGAATGGGTAACAGGGACGGGCACTGAAGCTTTCTTT. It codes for CASSEWVTGTGTEAFF.